These 31 T cell receptor beta chains were sequenced from one sample in a study of T cell responses to AZD1222 COVID-19 vaccine. TCRdb's copy holds only in-frame clones and misses some; the assay was immunoSEQ multiplex PCR. The sample records more than 70,000 clones, approximately 91% being singletons. The input for sequencing was peripheral blood, taken on day 0 of MenACWY control vaccination. These receptors all stem from an adult in good health.

V and J are TRBV5-1 and TRBJ2-5; D gene unclear. The CDR3 has 16 residues. CDR1 and CDR2 (germline): SGHRS, YFSETQ. V dropped 3 bases and J dropped 1 base, with 16 bases sitting between them. CDR3 loop: CASSSGPWARQETQYF. The CDR3 DNA reads as TGCGCCAGCAGCTCTGGGCCCTGGGCCCGCCAAGAGACCCAGTACTTC.

This chain connects TRBV5-4 to TRBJ2-3; D may be TRBD2 (6 bases). This CDR3 has 14 residues. The V and J ends lost 4 bases and 3 bases respectively, with 12 bases between them. Germline CDR1 reads SGHNT; CDR2 reads YYREEE (reference sequence). For the CDR3, the DNA is TGTGCCAGCAGCCAGTTCGGAGGGACAGATACGCAGTATTTT. It codes for CASSQFGGTDTQYF.

The rearrangement joins TRBV4-1 to TRBJ2-5; TRBD1 matches at 7 bases. Looked up from germline, CDR1 is MGHRA and CDR2 is YSYEKL. With 4 bases clipped from V and 4 bases from J, the junction kept 12 bases outside the gene matches. This CDR3 comprises 16 residues. As DNA, the CDR3 is TGCGCCAGCAGCCCCTTTGAGGCAGGGGGTAGAGAGACCCAGTACTTC. Its protein product is CASSPFEAGGRETQYF.

This chain joins TRBV11-2 and TRBJ2-1, with D tentatively TRBD2 (7 bases). Trimming shortened V by 7 bases and J by 6 bases, and 16 bases separated the two germline ends. Germline assignment: CDR1 SGHAT and CDR2 FQNNGV. There are 14 residues in the CDR3. CDR3 DNA: TGTGCCAGCACTCCTCTTGGGGGGGCCAATGAGCAGTTCTTC. Amino acids: CASTPLGGANEQFF.

The chain is built from TRBV7-2 and TRBJ2-7, with 8 bases fitting TRBD1. CDR1 and CDR2 from the germline V gene are SGHTA and FQGNSA. V lost 2 bases, J lost 1 base, and 4 bases stayed unmatched. There are 15 residues in the CDR3. In DNA form, the CDR3 reads TGTGCCAGCAGCTTAATACAGGGGGAGTCCTACGAGCAGTACTTC. The encoded protein is CASSLIQGESYEQYF. The variable domain in full, completed from reference TRBV7-2 and TRBJ2-7, reads GAGVSQSPSNKVTEKGKDVELRCDPISGHTALYWYRQSLGQGLEFLIYFQGNSAPDKSGLPSDRFSAERTGGSVSTLTIQRTQQEDSAVYLCASSLIQGESYEQYFGPGTRLTVT.

The chain has TRBV6-5 and TRBJ1-1; TRBD1 is a possible D gene (6 bases). Germline CDR1 is MNHEY and CDR2 is SVGAGI. Trimming stripped 6 bases from V and 3 bases from J, with 14 bases between. The CDR3 spans 14 residues. The CDR3 reads CASSPHRGDTEAFF. The DNA of the CDR3 is TGTGCCAGCAGCCCCCATAGGGGGGACACTGAAGCTTTCTTT.

V and J are TRBV4-2 and TRBJ2-2; D is uncertain. The germline CDR1 and CDR2 sequences are LGHNA and YNFKEQ. V was shortened by 0 bases and J by 4 bases, with 12 bases between the two germline ends. This CDR3 is 16 amino acids long. The CDR3 region is CASSQEPGKTTGELFF. The DNA of the CDR3 is TGTGCCAGCAGCCAAGAGCCAGGAAAAACCACCGGGGAGCTGTTTTTT.

The gene calls are TRBV9 and TRBJ2-6, with D unclear. This CDR3 comprises 14 residues. The V gene lost 0 bases and the J gene lost 2 bases, with 3 bases spanning the gap. Germline lookup yields CDR1 SGDLS and CDR2 YYNGEE. The CDR3 reads CASSVVAGANVLTF. The CDR3 DNA follows: TGTGCCAGCAGCGTAGTAGCTGGGGCCAACGTCCTGACTTTC.

This chain connects TRBV19 to TRBJ1-1; D ambiguous. Trimming took off 3 bases at V and 0 bases at J, with 17 bases between the two ends. This CDR3 contains 17 residues. Germline values: CDR1 LNHDA, CDR2 SQIVND (reference sequence). The CDR3 nucleotides are TGTGCCAGTAGTATCAAAAGCGGTCCGGGCCTGAACACTGAAGCTTTCTTT. It is translated as CASSIKSGPGLNTEAFF.

CDR3: CSVGQGNGYTF. DNA of the CDR3: TGCAGCGTTGGACAGGGCAATGGCTACACCTTC. The V and J genes are TRBV29-1 and TRBJ1-2; 7 bases line up with TRBD1. The CDR3 covers 11 residues. The ends lost 4 bases at V and 6 bases at J; junction bases unmatched: 2. Germline V gene data show CDR1 as SQVTM and CDR2 as ANQGSEA.

The J gene is TRBJ2-7, the V gene TRBV4-2, with D maybe TRBD1 (5 bases). The V gene lost 5 bases and the J gene lost 2 bases, with 13 bases spanning the gap. The CDR3 loop spans 14 amino acids. Germline V CDR1 and CDR2: LGHNA, YNFKEQ. CDR3 nucleotide sequence: TGTGCCAGCAGCTTGAGCACAGGAGCCTACGAGCAGTACTTC. Translated: CASSLSTGAYEQYF.

The chain recombines TRBV9 with TRBJ1-6; a possible D gene is TRBD1 (6 bases). Germline CDR1 SGDLS, CDR2 YYNGEE. V dropped 0 bases and J dropped 7 bases, with 8 bases sitting between them. The CDR3 is made up of 14 amino acids. CDR3 bases: TGTGCCAGCAGCGTAGACAGGGACAATTCACCCCTCCACTTT. Its protein product is CASSVDRDNSPLHF.

This clone appeared a few times. This chain links TRBV6-5 with TRBJ1-6; D is unresolved. Germline CDR1 MNHEY, CDR2 SVGAGI. The germline V and J ends were trimmed by 3 bases and 7 bases, with 13 bases remaining between them. CDR3 length equals 15 residues. CDR3 nucleotides: TGTGCCAGCAGTTATGCGCCCGCCCTGAATTCACCCCTCCACTTT. It encodes CASSYAPALNSPLHF.

The V and J genes are TRBV11-3 and TRBJ2-2; D remains unclear. The CDR3 has 12 residues. Trimming left V 3 bases short and J 4 bases short, with 3 bases between. From germline, CDR1 is SGHNT and CDR2 YENEEA. The CDR3 nucleotides read TGTGCCAGCAGCTTTATCACCGGGGAGCTGTTTTTT. Amino acids: CASSFITGELFF.

The chain couples TRBV7-8 to TRBJ1-6, with 8 bases lining up with TRBD1. Germline CDR1 and CDR2: SGHVS and FQNEAQ. V trimming: 5 bases; J trimming: 6 bases; junction bases outside the gene matches: 3. The CDR3 has 14 residues. Here the CDR3 reads CASSAQGVNSPLHF. Here the CDR3 DNA reads TGTGCCAGCAGCGCACAGGGGGTTAATTCACCCCTCCACTTT.

This chain uses TRBV4-3 with TRBJ2-7; 7 bases align to TRBD1. V shed 1 base and J 5 bases; nucleotides not matched to a gene: 5. CDR1 is LGHNA and CDR2 is YSLEER in the germline V gene. The CDR3 covers 14 residues. The CDR3 sequence: CASSQGEGAHEQYF. In nucleotides, the CDR3 is TGCGCCAGCAGCCAAGGAGAGGGGGCACACGAGCAGTACTTC.

J is TRBJ2-1 and V is TRBV29-1, with D uncertain. Germline CDR1 SQVTM, CDR2 ANQGSEA. V lost 7 bases, J lost 8 bases, and 15 bases lay in between. This CDR3 has 12 amino acids. The CDR3 protein is CSASPLRDEQFF. The CDR3 DNA is TGCAGCGCTTCCCCACTAAGGGATGAGCAGTTCTTC.

This chain links TRBV28 with TRBJ2-7; D might be TRBD1 (5 bases). The CDR3 runs 12 residues. V was trimmed by 7 bases and J by 2 bases, leaving 9 bases between them. The germline gives CDR1 MDHEN, CDR2 SYDVKM. The CDR3 region has the DNA TGTGCCAGCACGGCAGGGACCTACGAGCAGTACTTC. Amino acids: CASTAGTYEQYF.

This clone was seen just once. The gene calls are TRBV19 and TRBJ1-5; D ambiguous. Trimming left V 2 bases short and J 2 bases short, with 13 bases between. The germline V gene encodes CDR1 LNHDA and CDR2 SQIVND (reference sequence). The CDR3 extends over 16 amino acids. The CDR3 coding sequence is TGTGCCAGTAGTATAATCTCCCAGGCTGGCAATCAGCCCCAGCATTTT. This codes for CASSIISQAGNQPQHF.

The V gene is TRBV30, the J gene TRBJ1-2; D not resolved. V was cut by 2 bases and J by 6 bases, with 13 bases left in between. Germline V CDR1 and CDR2: GTSNPN, SVGIG (reference sequence). The CDR3 has 13 residues. CDR3 coding DNA: TGTGCCTGGAGTCCCCTCGACTGGAATGGCTACACCTTC. Translated, it gives CAWSPLDWNGYTF.

The rearrangement joins TRBV7-2 to TRBJ1-1; 7 bases line up with TRBD1. V trimming: 5 bases; J trimming: 4 bases; junction bases outside the gene matches: 13. The CDR3 totals 16 residues. CDR1 and CDR2 from the germline V gene are SGHTA and FQGNSA. The CDR3 nucleotides are TGTGCCAGCAGCCCGGAGGTGTTAGGGGGCGGCACTGAAGCTTTCTTT. It codes for CASSPEVLGGGTEAFF.

In this sample, this clone turned up a few times. The gene calls are TRBV5-1 and TRBJ1-5; 8 nucleotides agree with TRBD1. Looked up from germline, CDR1 is SGHRS and CDR2 is YFSETQ. With V trimmed by 2 bases and J by 5 bases, 6 bases remained unmatched. This CDR3 contains 15 residues. DNA for the CDR3: TGCGCCAGCAGCTTTGGGCCAGGGGGCGATCAGCCCCAGCATTTT. As protein: CASSFGPGGDQPQHF.

This clone was found once. This chain links TRBV2 with TRBJ1-4; D remains unclear. V dropped 4 bases and J dropped 6 bases, with 18 bases sitting between them. CDR1 is SNHLY and CDR2 is FYNNEI in the germline V gene. The CDR3 covers 16 residues. In DNA form, the CDR3 reads TGTGCCAGCAGTGGAATGTCGGTTACCCGGGATGAAAAACTGTTTTTT. Encoded protein: CASSGMSVTRDEKLFF. Together with reference TRBV2 and TRBJ1-4, the CDR3 gives the full variable domain: EPEVTQTPSHQVTQMGQEVILRCVPISNHLYFYWYRQILGQKVEFLVSFYNNEISEKSEIFDDQFSVERPDGSNFTLKIRSTKLEDSAMYFCASSGMSVTRDEKLFFGSGTQLSVL.

The gene calls are TRBV9 and TRBJ1-1, with TRBD1 as a possible D gene (6 bases). In germline, CDR1 is SGDLS, CDR2 YYNGEE. Trimming left V 3 bases short and J 3 bases short, with 9 bases between. This CDR3 spans 13 amino acids. In DNA form, the CDR3 reads TGTGCCAGCAGCGAGAACAGGGACACTGAAGCTTTCTTT. Amino acid sequence: CASSENRDTEAFF.

V and J are TRBV2 and TRBJ1-4; D not resolved. The V end was cut by 6 bases, the J end by 5 bases, with 22 bases between. The germline gives CDR1 SNHLY, CDR2 FYNNEI. This CDR3 is 17 amino acids long. The CDR3 nucleotides are TGTGCCAGCAGGTATGACGAGAGCCCTCCGGGGAATGAAAAACTGTTTTTT. As protein: CASRYDESPPGNEKLFF.

The chain joins TRBV4-3 to TRBJ1-6; no definite D call. Trimming shortened V by 0 bases and J by 5 bases, and 8 bases separated the two germline ends. This CDR3 comprises 15 residues. Germline lookup yields CDR1 LGHNA and CDR2 YSLEER. This CDR3 reads CASSQDRGDNSPLHF. The DNA of the CDR3 is TGCGCCAGCAGCCAAGATCGAGGAGATAATTCACCCCTCCACTTT.

The V call is TRBV19, the J call TRBJ1-6; tentative D call: TRBD1 (6 bases). CDR1 and CDR2 (germline): LNHDA, SQIVND (reference sequence). This CDR3 has 14 amino acids. The ends were cut back, 3 bases at V and 7 bases at J, with 10 bases in the middle. The CDR3 protein is CASSMRGPNSPLHF. The CDR3 DNA reads as TGTGCCAGTAGTATGCGGGGGCCGAATTCACCCCTCCACTTT.

V gene TRBV2 combines with J gene TRBJ2-7; no clear D. The CDR3 consists of 12 residues. Germline-derived CDR1 and CDR2 are SNHLY and FYNNEI. V gave up 6 bases and J gave up 4 bases, with 10 bases separating them. The CDR3 DNA sequence: TGTGCCAGCAGGATTTTTGAGTACGAGCAGTACTTC. As protein: CASRIFEYEQYF.

The gene calls are TRBV9 and TRBJ2-1; no definite D call. Trimming removed 4 bases from V and 0 bases from J, with 11 bases in between. The CDR3 has 15 amino acids. Germline assignment: CDR1 SGDLS and CDR2 YYNGEE. The CDR3 region is CASSPSESSYNEQFF. The CDR3 DNA reads TGTGCCAGCAGCCCCAGCGAGTCCTCCTACAATGAGCAGTTCTTC.

This sequence joins TRBV14 and TRBJ2-7; D remains ambiguous. Trimming left V 1 base short and J 4 bases short, with 2 bases between. This CDR3 contains 11 residues. Germline CDR1 reads SGHDN; CDR2 reads FVKESK. The CDR3 DNA follows: TGTGCCAGCAGCCAAGGGTACGAGCAGTACTTC. Its protein is CASSQGYEQYF.

The rearrangement uses TRBV4-2 and TRBJ2-1; TRBD2 matches 8 bases. Germline V lookup: CDR1 LGHNA, CDR2 YNFKEQ. This CDR3 region has 16 residues. After removal of 3 bases from V and 7 bases from J, the junction contained 11 bases not matched to a gene. CDR3 protein: CASSQGVGGAFNEQFF. The CDR3 nucleotides are TGTGCCAGCAGCCAGGGCGTCGGGGGGGCTTTTAATGAGCAGTTCTTC.